The present TCR beta chain was sequenced within a study of blood T cell repertoires in COVID-19. The wider study: Specimens from acute and convalescent COVID-19 originated in the United States, Italy and Spain.

In the original workflow: Amplification of reference gene primers was used by the study to estimate nucleated cell counts. Libraries were prepared by immunoSEQ multiplex PCR; TCRdb keeps only in-frame clonotypes and omits some of them. V and J calls and clone size are given by that table; D and trimming were obtained from the DNA. The sample holds roughly 140,000 clones; around four fifths are singletons and the top ten take about 3.2%. The J segment lost 5 bases and the V segment lost 4 bases, leaving 5 bases of the junction unmatched. This CDR3 is 13 amino acids long. Germline CDR1 is SGHRS and CDR2 is YFSETQ.

V gene TRBV5-1 combines with J gene TRBJ1-2, with 7 bases aligning to TRBD1. The receptor was isolated from a woman aged 35 to 49 with active or convalescent COVID-19. The sequencing sample was made of peripheral blood. This CDR3 is CASSPGTAYGYTF. In nucleotides, the CDR3 is TGCGCCAGCAGCCCCGGGACAGCGTATGGCTACACCTTC.